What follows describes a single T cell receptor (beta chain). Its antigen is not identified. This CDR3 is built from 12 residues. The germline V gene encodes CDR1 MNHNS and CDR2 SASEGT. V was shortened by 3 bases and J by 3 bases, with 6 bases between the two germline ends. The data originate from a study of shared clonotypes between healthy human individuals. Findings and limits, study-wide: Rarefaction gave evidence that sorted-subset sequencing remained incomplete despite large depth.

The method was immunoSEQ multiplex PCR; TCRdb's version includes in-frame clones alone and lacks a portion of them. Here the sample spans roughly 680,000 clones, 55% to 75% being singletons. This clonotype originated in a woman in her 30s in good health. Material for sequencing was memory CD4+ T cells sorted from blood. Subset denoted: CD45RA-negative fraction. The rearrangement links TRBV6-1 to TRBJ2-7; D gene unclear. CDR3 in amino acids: CASSDYRYEQYF. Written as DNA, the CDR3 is TGTGCCAGCAGTGACTACCGCTACGAGCAGTACTTC.